These 21 T cell receptor beta chains share one sample of origin, sequenced in a study of blood T cell repertoires in COVID-19 (dated by TCRdb to about 2020). Receptor amplification or capture employed the immunoSEQ multiplex PCR assay. Here the immuneACCESS table is served through TCRdb, limited to in-frame sequences with V and J called. Missing clones are a known gap in these copies; in checked studies unresolved V genes cover under half, and the rest lacks a known reason. Within this sample are tens of thousands of clones, with roughly four fifths of them counted one time only. The leading ten clones occupy roughly 8.7% of the sample. Material for sequencing was peripheral blood. Every receptor here comes from a woman older than 75 with acute or convalescent COVID-19.

This clone was counted once. The chain employs TRBV7-9 and TRBJ1-1, with 9 bases aligning to TRBD1. V shed 4 bases and J 5 bases; nucleotides not matched to a gene: 8. CDR1 and CDR2 from the germline V gene are SEHNR and FQNEAQ (reference sequence). There are 15 residues in the CDR3. The chain's CDR3 is CASSSRDRGSTEAFF. CDR3 nucleotide sequence: TGTGCCAGCAGCTCCCGCGACAGGGGGTCGACTGAAGCTTTCTTT. The whole variable domain, remainder taken from reference TRBV7-9 and TRBJ1-1, is DTGVSQNPRHKITKRGQNVTFRCDPISEHNRLYWYRQTLGQGPEFLTYFQNEAQLEKSRLLSDRFSAERPKGSFSTLEIQRTEQGDSAMYLCASSSRDRGSTEAFFGQGTRLTVV.

The chain is built from TRBV19 and TRBJ2-3, with 9 positions matching TRBD2. The length of the CDR3 is 16 residues. Germline lookup yields CDR1 LNHDA and CDR2 SQIVND (reference sequence). J was trimmed by 5 bases and V by 4 bases; bases with no gene match: 10. The CDR3 reads CASSTPLAGVGDTQYF. CDR3 in DNA: TGTGCCAGTAGTACCCCTTTAGCGGGAGTTGGAGATACGCAGTATTTT.

The rearrangement uses TRBV6-6 and TRBJ2-5, with D perhaps TRBD2 (7 bases). Germline V lookup: CDR1 MNHNY, CDR2 SVGAGI (reference sequence). There are 14 residues in the CDR3. Trimming took 8 bases from V and 4 from J, leaving 17 bases between them. In DNA form, the CDR3 reads TGTGCCAGCTACAAAGGGGGGGGTCTAGAGACCCAGTACTTC. Protein: CASYKGGGLETQYF.

By share of the sample, this clone is medium-sized. The rearrangement uses TRBV7-9 and TRBJ1-3, with 9 bases that match TRBD1. Germline CDR1 is SEHNR and CDR2 is FQNEAQ (reference sequence). V gave up 6 bases and J gave up 0 bases; unmatched junction bases: 6. The CDR3 spans 16 residues. The chain's CDR3 is CASSPRTGASGNTIYF. CDR3 bases: TGTGCCAGCAGTCCCAGGACAGGGGCCTCTGGAAACACCATATATTTT.

This chain uses TRBV4-1 with TRBJ1-1; no firm D call. The V and J ends lost 0 bases and 1 base respectively, with 9 bases between them. CDR1 is MGHRA, CDR2 YSYEKL, per germline. The CDR3 is made up of 15 amino acids. The CDR3 protein is CASSQEAAANTEAFF. The DNA for the CDR3 is TGCGCCAGCAGCCAAGAGGCCGCTGCGAACACTGAAGCTTTCTTT.

V gene TRBV19 combines with J gene TRBJ2-7; D is uncertain. V was shortened by 5 bases and J by 3 bases, with 14 bases between the two germline ends. The length of the CDR3 is 14 residues. The germline V gene encodes CDR1 LNHDA and CDR2 SQIVND (reference sequence). The chain's CDR3 is CASSVKIRYYEQYF. Written as DNA, the CDR3 is TGTGCCAGTAGTGTTAAAATCAGGTACTACGAGCAGTACTTC.

V is TRBV27 and J is TRBJ1-4; D may be TRBD1 (5 bases). The V end lost 5 bases, the J end lost 7 bases, and 14 bases lay between the germline ends. The germline V gene has CDR1 MNHEY and CDR2 SMNVEV (reference sequence). The CDR3 contains 14 residues. The CDR3 DNA reads as TGTGCCAGCAGTGGGGCCCTTGAAGGTGAAAAACTGTTTTTT. It yields the protein CASSGALEGEKLFF.

This clone was picked up a small number of times. The chain employs TRBV5-6 and TRBJ2-7; weak D call: TRBD1 (6 bases). The V and J ends lost 1 base and 7 bases respectively, with 12 bases between them. This CDR3 is 13 amino acids long. CDR1 is SGHDT and CDR2 is YYEEEE in the germline V gene. The CDR3 nucleotides read TGTGCCAGCAGCTTGCAGGGGTATGGAGAGCAGTACTTC. Translation: CASSLQGYGEQYF.

The chain is built from TRBV21-1 and TRBJ1-5. TRBV21-1 is deemed a pseudogene. CDR3 length: 13 amino acids. In nucleotides, the CDR3 is TGTGCCAACAGTAAGGAGAGCAATCAGCCCCAGCATTTT. Its protein is CANSKESNQPQHF.

V and J are TRBV28 and TRBJ2-1; tentative D call: TRBD2 (7 bases). The V end was cut by 7 bases, the J end by 9 bases, with 25 bases between. Germline lookup yields CDR1 MDHEN and CDR2 SYDVKM. The CDR3 sequence is 16 residues long. The CDR3 here is CASKPGGRGGRSEQFF. Here the CDR3 DNA reads TGTGCCAGCAAGCCTGGCGGAAGGGGGGGCCGGAGTGAGCAGTTCTTC.

In this sample, this clone turned up a few times. CDR3 bases: TGTGCCAGCAGCTTAAACGGGAGGGCCGTCTACGAGCAGTACTTC. This codes for CASSLNGRAVYEQYF. This sequence joins TRBV7-3 and TRBJ2-7; TRBD2 agrees at 8 bases. The germline V gene has CDR1 SGHTA and CDR2 FQGTGA. Trimming took 1 base from V and 3 from J; bases not matched to a gene: 5. This CDR3 contains 15 residues.

In DNA, the CDR3 is TGCGCCAGCAGGCCAGGTGGAGGTGAGGGCACAGATACGCAGTATTTT. It yields the protein CASRPGGGEGTDTQYF. The J gene is TRBJ2-3, the V gene TRBV5-1; the D gene is possibly TRBD2 (5 bases). V lost 5 bases and J 1 base, leaving 17 bases between the germline ends. CDR1 and CDR2 from the germline V gene are SGHRS and YFSETQ. The CDR3 totals 16 residues.

V gene TRBV19 combines with J gene TRBJ1-2, with D uncertain. The V end was cut by 1 base, the J end by 4 bases, with 10 bases between. The length of the CDR3 is 14 residues. Per the germline V gene, CDR1 is LNHDA and CDR2 is SQIVND (reference sequence). The CDR3 reads CASSIGTNGYGYTF. The CDR3 coding sequence is TGTGCCAGTAGTATAGGCACCAACGGCTATGGCTACACCTTC.

CDR3 nucleotide sequence: TGTGCCAGCGTGGGACAGCTCACAGATACGCAGTATTTT. Translation: CASVGQLTDTQYF. This rearrangement joins TRBV12-3 or TRBV12-4 to TRBJ2-3; TRBD1 aligns across 7 bases. V was clipped by 8 bases and J by 2 bases; unmatched bases: 4. The CDR3 consists of 13 residues.

This clone was seen more than once but under ten times. The chain uses TRBV6-5 and TRBJ1-3; possibly TRBD1 for D (6 bases). V lost 4 bases to trimming and J lost 4 bases, with 14 bases between them. The CDR3 runs 15 residues. Germline V gene data show CDR1 as MNHEY and CDR2 as SVGAGI. CDR3 bases: TGTGCCAGCAGTTCCGTGGGGGGGCGGGGAAACACCATATATTTT. Its protein is CASSSVGGRGNTIYF.

This chain links TRBV18 with TRBJ2-1; 9 bases are shared with TRBD1. V trimming: 4 bases; J trimming: 10 bases; junction bases outside the gene matches: 5. CDR1 and CDR2 (germline): KGHSH, LQKENI. CDR3 length equals 13 residues. CDR3: CASSHGDRDEQFF. Here the CDR3 DNA reads TGTGCCAGCTCACACGGGGACAGGGACGAGCAGTTCTTC.

This clone has only a few counts. J is TRBJ1-2 and V is TRBV2; the match to TRBD1 covers 8 bases. Germline assignment: CDR1 SNHLY and CDR2 FYNNEI. Unmatched junction bases numbered 4, after V lost 6 bases and J lost 1 base. CDR3 size: 14 residues. The chain's CDR3 is CASRTGVGNYGYTF. As DNA, the CDR3 is TGTGCCAGCAGGACAGGGGTGGGTAACTATGGCTACACCTTC.

The chain is built from TRBV19 and TRBJ1-5; D is perhaps TRBD1 (6 bases). V was clipped by 4 bases and J by 3 bases, with 19 bases between them. CDR1 is LNHDA and CDR2 is SQIVND in the germline V gene (reference sequence). The CDR3 is made up of 17 amino acids. This CDR3 is CASSTYRELSLNQPQHF. The CDR3 nucleotides are TGTGCCAGTAGTACTTACAGGGAATTAAGCCTCAATCAGCCCCAGCATTTT. Together with reference TRBV19 and TRBJ1-5, the CDR3 gives the full variable domain: DGGITQSPKYLFRKEGQNVTLSCEQNLNHDAMYWYRQDPGQGLRLIYYSQIVNDFQKGDIAEGYSVSREKKESFPLTVTSAQKNPTAFYLCASSTYRELSLNQPQHFGDGTRLSIL.

The CDR3 DNA sequence: TGTGCCAGCAGCTTGGGGCTAGCGTTAACCGGGGAGCTGTTTTTT. Its translation: CASSLGLALTGELFF. The genes are TRBV5-7 and TRBJ2-2, with a weak D call TRBD2 (6 bases). TRBV5-7 counts as an open reading frame of uncertain function. There are 15 residues in the CDR3. V was trimmed by 0 bases and J by 5 bases, leaving 11 bases between them.

The rearrangement uses TRBV2 and TRBJ1-5; weak D call: TRBD1 (6 bases). The germline gives CDR1 SNHLY, CDR2 FYNNEI. This CDR3 is built from 15 residues. Trimming shortened V by 4 bases and J by 4 bases, and 14 bases separated the two germline ends. CDR3 residues: CASSVDRLVNQPQHF. CDR3 nucleotide sequence: TGTGCCAGCAGTGTCGACAGGCTTGTAAATCAGCCCCAGCATTTT.

The chain uses TRBV6-5 and TRBJ1-1; TRBD1 aligns across 8 bases. The CDR3 has 15 amino acids. With V trimmed by 5 bases and J by 1 base, 6 bases remained unmatched. Germline assignment: CDR1 MNHEY and CDR2 SVGAGI. CDR3 nucleotides: TGTGCCAGCAGTAACCCGGGACAGGCGAACACTGAAGCTTTCTTT. This gives the protein CASSNPGQANTEAFF.